Below, 30 T cell receptor beta chains from the same sample are listed, as sequenced in a study of OX40 agonist ivuxolimab in advanced cancers. Sequencing was performed with immunoSEQ multiplex PCR; in TCRdb, only in-frame clones are kept and a portion is missing. This table has about 100,000 clones, less than 95% appearing once. This specimen was CD4+ or CD8+ T cells sorted from blood, taken in a trial of the OX40 agonist ivuxolimab. The receptor source for this set is an adult with an advanced solid tumor such as melanoma, head and neck, liver or kidney cancer.

The chain recombines TRBV28 with TRBJ1-3; no clear D. This CDR3 is built from 14 residues. The V gene's germline CDR1 is MDHEN and CDR2 SYDVKM. V was clipped by 6 bases and J by 4 bases, with 13 bases between them. The DNA for the CDR3 is TGTGCCAGCAGGGGTTACGGGCAGGGAAACACCATATATTTT. Translated: CASRGYGQGNTIYF.

The CDR3 region is CASSVLQGPIQYF. In nucleotides, the CDR3 is TGTGCCAGCAGCGTATTACAGGGACCTATCCAGTACTTC. The V call is TRBV9, the J call TRBJ2-5; a weak D match, TRBD1 (6 bases). CDR3 size: 13 residues. Germline assignment: CDR1 SGDLS and CDR2 YYNGEE. V lost 1 base, J lost 10 bases, and 14 bases lay in between.

The chain carries TRBV28 and TRBJ1-2; TRBD1 agrees at 8 bases. Germline V CDR1 and CDR2: MDHEN, SYDVKM. The CDR3 is 14 residues long. Germline trimming cut 7 bases from V and 4 bases from J; bases unmatched to any gene: 8. The CDR3: CASTPAGGVYGYTF. The CDR3 DNA sequence: TGTGCCAGCACCCCCGCAGGGGGCGTCTATGGCTACACCTTC.

Comment on this clone: The junction and the germline gene differ at one end; a read error may be behind it. This CDR3 is CASSKGQGAEAQYF. The CDR3 DNA reads as TGTGCTAGCAGCAAGGGACAGGGGGCCGAGGCCCAGTACTTC. This chain uses TRBV7-7 with TRBJ2-5; 12 bases map to TRBD1. The CDR3 is made up of 14 amino acids. CDR1 and CDR2 (germline): SSHAT, FNYEAQ (reference sequence).

This sequence joins TRBV7-2 and TRBJ2-3; 13 bases fit TRBD2. The trim removed 6 bases at V and 11 bases at J, leaving 17 bases unmatched. The CDR3 length is 17 residues. Germline CDR1 SGHTA, CDR2 FQGNSA. For the CDR3, the DNA is TGTGCCAGCAGTGGGGGGGCTATAAGGACTAGCGGGAGTTGGCAGTATTTT. This encodes CASSGGAIRTSGSWQYF.

The gene calls are TRBV19 and TRBJ1-1, with D maybe TRBD1 (5 bases). Germline assignment: CDR1 LNHDA and CDR2 SQIVND (reference sequence). Trimming stripped 3 bases from V and 0 bases from J, with 8 bases between. The CDR3 is 14 residues long. Here the CDR3 reads CASSIIGVNTEAFF. CDR3 DNA: TGTGCCAGTAGTATTATAGGGGTGAACACTGAAGCTTTCTTT.

This clone was counted a few times. V is TRBV28 and J is TRBJ1-2, with no clear D. Germline V gene data show CDR1 as MDHEN and CDR2 as SYDVKM. The CDR3 extends over 12 amino acids. V was trimmed by 2 bases and J by 8 bases, leaving 9 bases between them. CDR3 nucleotides: TGTGCCAGCAGTTTAGATGGAGGGGGCTACACCTTC. As protein: CASSLDGGGYTF.

V and J are TRBV7-9 and TRBJ1-2; possibly TRBD1 for D (6 bases). This CDR3 contains 16 residues. Looked up from germline, CDR1 is SEHNR and CDR2 is FQNEAQ (reference sequence). With 5 bases removed from V and 4 bases from J, the gap between germline ends came to 20 bases. CDR3: CASSLGEVGGTYGYTF. CDR3 in DNA: TGTGCCAGCAGCCTGGGGGAGGTCGGGGGCACCTATGGCTACACCTTC.

This chain connects TRBV29-1 to TRBJ2-1, with 7 positions matching TRBD1. Germline CDR1 reads SQVTM; CDR2 reads ANQGSEA. After removal of 7 bases from V and 1 base from J, the junction contained 4 bases not matched to a gene. The CDR3 has 13 residues. The CDR3 here is CSASTGSYNEQFF. In DNA form, the CDR3 reads TGCAGCGCTTCGACAGGGTCCTACAATGAGCAGTTCTTC.

The rearrangement links TRBV10-3 to TRBJ1-5; TRBD1 agrees at 7 bases. CDR1 and CDR2 from the germline V gene are ENHRY and SYGVKD. The CDR3 is made up of 14 amino acids. The V gene end was trimmed by 5 bases and the J gene end by 2 bases; junction bases not matched to a gene: 3. The CDR3 nucleotides are TGTGCCATCAGTCGAACAGGGGGCAATCAGCCCCAGCATTTT. Translation: CAISRTGGNQPQHF.

The V gene is TRBV21-1, the J gene TRBJ2-3; whether TRBD2, the table's D call, matches the DNA was not checked. TRBV21-1 is a known pseudogene. The CDR3 is made up of 17 amino acids. The CDR3, as DNA: TGTGCCAGCAGCAAAGTCGGGGGAGGAGAAGAGACAGATACGCAGTATTTT. This sequence encodes CASSKVGGGEETDTQYF.

This clone turned up a few times. The gene calls are TRBV4-1 and TRBJ2-5, with 7 bases lining up with TRBD1. The CDR3 totals 15 residues. V trimming: 4 bases; J trimming: 1 base; junction bases outside the gene matches: 6. CDR1 and CDR2 from the germline V gene are MGHRA and YSYEKL. In DNA, the CDR3 is TGCGCCAGCAGCCGCATAACAGGGGTCCAAGAGACCCAGTACTTC. Translating it yields CASSRITGVQETQYF.

The chain couples TRBV6-1 to TRBJ2-7; D call uncertain. The CDR3 has 14 amino acids. Germline V CDR1 and CDR2: MNHNS, SASEGT. V lost 2 bases, J lost 6 bases, and 14 bases lay in between. As DNA, the CDR3 is TGTGCCAGCAGTGAATATCACACCGTCCCCGAGCAGTACTTC. It specifies CASSEYHTVPEQYF.

Concerning this clone itself: Different DNA sequences within this sample yield the same CDR3. This chain uses TRBV7-3 with TRBJ2-6; D gene unclear. Trimming pared 2 bases from V and 4 bases from J, leaving 9 bases between. The CDR3 consists of 15 residues. Germline V gives CDR1 SGHTA, CDR2 FQGTGA. This CDR3 reads CASSLVFSGANVLTF. Here the CDR3 DNA reads TGTGCCAGCAGCTTAGTTTTTTCGGGGGCCAACGTCCTGACTTTC.

The chain uses TRBV5-1 and TRBJ1-2, with TRBD1 matching 8 bases. After removal of 1 base from V and 7 bases from J, the junction contained 6 bases not matched to a gene. Germline assignment: CDR1 SGHRS and CDR2 YFSETQ. The CDR3 totals 14 residues. CDR3 coding DNA: TGCGCCAGCAGCTTGATAGGACAGGGCGGTGGCTACACCTTC. This codes for CASSLIGQGGGYTF.

The chain is built from TRBV7-2 and TRBJ2-7, with 8 bases fitting TRBD2. CDR3 length: 15 amino acids. The junction had 8 bases not matched to a gene; V was cut back by 5 bases and J by 2 bases. Germline CDR1 is SGHTA and CDR2 is FQGNSA. In DNA, the CDR3 is TGTGCCAGCAGCACACTAGCGGCCCGAACCTACGAGCAGTACTTC. Translating gives CASSTLAARTYEQYF.

The chain joins TRBV21-1 to TRBJ2-5; TRBD1, the D gene given by the table, was not confirmed from the DNA. TRBV21-1 is a known pseudogene. The CDR3 runs 16 residues. The CDR3 protein is CASSKVRGLGEETQYF. The CDR3 DNA reads as TGTGCCAGCAGCAAAGTGAGGGGGCTAGGAGAAGAGACCCAGTACTTC.

The CDR3 is CASSSTTGRQETQYF. The DNA for the CDR3 is TGTGCCAGCAGCTCGACTACGGGCAGACAAGAGACCCAGTACTTC. The chain is built from TRBV11-2 and TRBJ2-5; D might be TRBD2 (5 bases). The CDR3 has 15 amino acids. Deletions cut 4 bases from V and 2 bases from J, with 14 bases between. Germline V gene data show CDR1 as SGHAT and CDR2 as FQNNGV.

The chain's CDR3 is CASSEYTGTGGGETQYF. The CDR3 DNA sequence: TGTGCCAGCAGTGAATATACCGGGACAGGGGGCGGAGAGACCCAGTACTTC. This chain uses TRBV25-1 with TRBJ2-5, with 12 bases matching TRBD1. The CDR3 length is 17 residues. Trimming cost V 0 bases and J 4 bases; bases outside gene matches: 6. Looked up from germline, CDR1 is MGHDK and CDR2 is SYGVNS.

The rearrangement links TRBV7-3 to TRBJ2-1, with TRBD1 as a possible D gene (5 bases). Between the trimmed V and J ends, which lost 2 bases and 10 bases, there was a span of 15 bases. The CDR3 has 14 residues. Germline V gives CDR1 SGHTA, CDR2 FQGTGA. The CDR3 nucleotides read TGTGCCAGCAGCTTATTACCGACAGACGAGGAGCAGTTCTTC. Translated: CASSLLPTDEEQFF.

This rearrangement joins TRBV19 to TRBJ2-7, with TRBD1 matching 7 bases. CDR3 length: 16 residues. Germline V lookup: CDR1 LNHDA, CDR2 SQIVND (reference sequence). The V gene end was trimmed by 3 bases and the J gene end by 1 base; junction bases not matched to a gene: 9. CDR3 protein: CASSIGPDRASYEQYF. In DNA form, the CDR3 reads TGTGCCAGTAGTATCGGCCCCGACAGGGCGTCCTACGAGCAGTACTTC. Using reference TRBV19 and TRBJ2-7 for the parts outside the CDR3, the full variable domain is DGGITQSPKYLFRKEGQNVTLSCEQNLNHDAMYWYRQDPGQGLRLIYYSQIVNDFQKGDIAEGYSVSREKKESFPLTVTSAQKNPTAFYLCASSIGPDRASYEQYFGPGTRLTVT.

The sample holds one count of this clone. V usage is TRBV11-2 and J usage is TRBJ2-5; unclear D gene. Germline V gene data show CDR1 as SGHAT and CDR2 as FQNNGV. With 0 bases removed from V and 5 bases from J, the gap between germline ends came to 10 bases. The CDR3 runs to 14 residues. In DNA form, the CDR3 reads TGTGCCAGCAGCTTAGAGGTCATTGCGGAGACCCAGTACTTC. It is translated as CASSLEVIAETQYF.

The sample holds one count of this clone. This chain links TRBV4-2 with TRBJ2-7, with D possibly being TRBD1 or TRBD2 (5 bases each). The CDR3 is made up of 21 amino acids. Germline V gene data show CDR1 as LGHNA and CDR2 as YNFKEQ. The V end lost 0 bases, the J end lost 1 base, and 28 bases lay between the germline ends. The chain's CDR3 is CASSQDVGFGALQLPSYEQYF. The CDR3 nucleotides read TGTGCCAGCAGCCAAGATGTAGGATTCGGGGCACTCCAATTACCTTCCTACGAGCAGTACTTC.

The chain has TRBV18 and TRBJ2-2; D may match TRBD1 or TRBD2 (6 bases each). CDR3 length equals 15 residues. V gave up 4 bases and J gave up 2 bases, with 11 bases separating them. Germline V gene lookup returns CDR1 KGHSH and CDR2 LQKENI. The CDR3 loop reads CASSQGGINTGELFF. CDR3 DNA: TGTGCCAGCTCACAAGGGGGGATAAACACCGGGGAGCTGTTTTTT.

V and J are TRBV7-8 and TRBJ1-1, with D maybe TRBD1 (5 bases). Per germline, CDR1 SGHVS and CDR2 FQNEAQ. Trimming removed 1 base at V and 1 base at J, with 10 bases between. There are 15 residues in the CDR3. CDR3 loop: CASSLVVGGNTEAFF. The CDR3 nucleotides are TGTGCCAGCAGCTTAGTAGTGGGGGGGAACACTGAAGCTTTCTTT.

The chain carries TRBV7-9 and TRBJ2-1; 7 bases agree with TRBD1. The germline V gene has CDR1 SEHNR and CDR2 FQNEAQ (reference sequence). This CDR3 is built from 14 residues. V lost 7 bases and J lost 6; bases outside the gene matches: 9. The CDR3 here is CASIIPRTGNEQFF. The CDR3, as DNA: TGTGCCAGCATCATACCACGGACAGGCAATGAGCAGTTCTTC.

CDR3 sequence: CAIAGGPQETQYF. Written as DNA, the CDR3 is TGTGCCATCGCGGGAGGCCCCCAAGAGACCCAGTACTTC. The rearrangement uses TRBV10-3 and TRBJ2-5; TRBD2 matches 8 bases. Germline CDR1 reads ENHRY; CDR2 reads SYGVKD. The CDR3 is 13 residues long. Trimming at V came to 8 bases and at J to 1 base, leaving 3 bases not matched to a gene.

This clone was observed a single time. V and J are TRBV21-1 and TRBJ1-2. TRBV21-1 is given as a pseudogene. The CDR3 consists of 13 residues. In DNA, the CDR3 is TGTGCCAGCACTAAAGGAGGGGATGATGGCTACACCTTC. Translated: CASTKGGDDGYTF.

For this clone: The sample contains more than one DNA sequence encoding this CDR3. This sequence joins TRBV7-9 and TRBJ2-7; D may be TRBD1 (5 bases). Germline lookup yields CDR1 SEHNR and CDR2 FQNEAQ (reference sequence). The CDR3 extends over 14 amino acids. The V and J ends lost 0 bases and 5 bases respectively, with 11 bases between them. The CDR3 is CASSLAGLVDEQYF. The DNA for the CDR3 is TGTGCCAGCAGCTTAGCGGGGCTAGTTGACGAGCAGTACTTC.

This chain joins TRBV7-3 and TRBJ2-3; TRBD2 is a possible D gene (5 bases). This CDR3 is 14 amino acids long. Germline CDR1 and CDR2: SGHTA and FQGTGA. V gave up 5 bases and J gave up 2 bases, with 11 bases separating them. The CDR3 DNA sequence: TGTGCCAGCAGCCCCGGACTTGACACAGATACGCAGTATTTT. Its translation is CASSPGLDTDTQYF.